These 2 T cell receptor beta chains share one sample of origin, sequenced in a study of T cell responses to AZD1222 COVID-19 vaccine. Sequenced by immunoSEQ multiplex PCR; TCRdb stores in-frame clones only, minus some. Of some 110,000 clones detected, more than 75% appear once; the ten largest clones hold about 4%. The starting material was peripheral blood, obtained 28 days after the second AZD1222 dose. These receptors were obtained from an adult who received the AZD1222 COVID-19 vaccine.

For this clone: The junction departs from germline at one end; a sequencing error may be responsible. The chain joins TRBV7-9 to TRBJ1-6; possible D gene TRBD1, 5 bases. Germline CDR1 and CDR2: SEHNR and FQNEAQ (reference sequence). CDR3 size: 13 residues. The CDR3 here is CASSDDSGSPIHF. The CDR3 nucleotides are TGTGCCAGCAGCGACGACAGCGGGTCACCCATCCACTTT.

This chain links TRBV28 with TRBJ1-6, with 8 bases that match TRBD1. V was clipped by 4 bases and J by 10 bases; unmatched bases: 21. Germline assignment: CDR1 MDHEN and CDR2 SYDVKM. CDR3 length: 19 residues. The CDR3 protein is CASSWARGLRTRGGSPLHF. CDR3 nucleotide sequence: TGTGCCAGCAGTTGGGCCAGGGGGCTTAGAACTCGAGGTGGATCACCCCTCCACTTT.